The 20 T cell receptor beta chains presented below share a single source sample, sequenced in a study of blood T cell repertoires in COVID-19. Method: immunoSEQ multiplex PCR; TCRdb's copy keeps in-frame clones and lacks some. The sample includes a few hundred thousand clones, approximately 91% of them seen just once. Sequenced: PBMCs or T cells enriched from blood (not recorded which). The receptors here all came from a woman aged 55-70 years who had recovered from COVID-19.

V gene TRBV19 combines with J gene TRBJ1-1; D not certain. CDR1 LNHDA and CDR2 SQIVND come from the germline V gene (reference sequence). The CDR3 sequence is 11 residues long. The V end lost 6 bases, the J end lost 6 bases, and 8 bases lay between the germline ends. DNA of the CDR3: TGTGCCAGTAGCTGGAGGGCTGAAGCTTTCTTT. Protein sequence: CASSWRAEAFF.

The chain joins TRBV3-1 (or the pseudogene TRBV3-2) to TRBJ1-1; 7 bases match TRBD1. CDR3 length: 13 amino acids. Trimming at V came to 4 bases and at J to 8 bases, leaving 7 bases not matched to a gene. The germline V gene encodes CDR1 LGHDT and CDR2 YNNKEL (reference sequence). The CDR3 bases are TGTGCCAGCAGCCTCCTGGACAGGCCAGAAGCTTTCTTT. It is translated as CASSLLDRPEAFF.

The V and J genes are TRBV7-9 and TRBJ1-2; a weak D match, TRBD1 (5 bases). This CDR3 is built from 15 residues. Deletions cut 5 bases from V and 0 bases from J, with 13 bases between. Per germline, CDR1 SEHNR and CDR2 FQNEAQ (reference sequence). The CDR3 bases are TGTGCCAGCAGCCACTTGGCAGGGACTAACTATGGCTACACCTTC. It yields the protein CASSHLAGTNYGYTF.

As to this clone: Other DNA sequences from this sample encode an identical CDR3 as well. The genes are TRBV5-1 and TRBJ2-3, with D perhaps matching TRBD2 (5 bases). Trimming pared 2 bases from V and 1 base from J, leaving 11 bases between. This CDR3 is built from 15 residues. Per germline, CDR1 SGHRS and CDR2 YFSETQ. The CDR3 nucleotides read TGCGCCAGCAGCTTAGAGGGCCGGGGCACAGATACGCAGTATTTT. The encoded protein is CASSLEGRGTDTQYF.

This chain uses TRBV2 with TRBJ2-3, with 8 bases matching TRBD2. V trimming: 4 bases; J trimming: 5 bases; junction bases outside the gene matches: 14. This CDR3 region has 17 residues. CDR1 SNHLY and CDR2 FYNNEI come from the germline V gene. CDR3 coding DNA: TGTGCCAGCAGTGCGCCCCACCAGCGGGGGCCGGGAGATACGCAGTATTTT. Protein sequence: CASSAPHQRGPGDTQYF.

The chain combines TRBV2 with TRBJ2-2, with D uncertain. The CDR3 is 14 amino acids. Germline assignment: CDR1 SNHLY and CDR2 FYNNEI. V was trimmed by 5 bases and J by 4 bases, leaving 11 bases between them. The CDR3 here is CASSRAFSTGELFF. The CDR3 DNA sequence: TGTGCCAGCAGTCGCGCGTTTTCCACCGGGGAGCTGTTTTTT.

The chain combines TRBV5-6 with TRBJ2-1; 9 bases map to TRBD2. CDR3 length: 15 residues. The V gene end was trimmed by 2 bases and the J gene end by 4 bases; junction bases not matched to a gene: 4. CDR1 and CDR2 (germline): SGHDT, YYEEEE. The CDR3 sequence: CASSFPSGVYNEQFF. The CDR3 region has the DNA TGTGCCAGCAGCTTCCCTAGCGGGGTGTACAATGAGCAGTTCTTC.

The chain recombines TRBV24-1 with TRBJ1-5, with 10 bases that match TRBD1. The germline V gene encodes CDR1 KGHDR and CDR2 SFDVKD. J was trimmed by 5 bases and V by 5 bases; bases with no gene match: 2. The length of the CDR3 is 14 residues. CDR3 sequence: CATSAGQGYQPQHF. CDR3 sequence (DNA): TGTGCCACCAGTGCGGGACAGGGGTATCAGCCCCAGCATTTT.

The CDR3 is CASSPRLAESSYNEQFF. In DNA form, the CDR3 reads TGTGCCAGCTCACCAAGACTAGCGGAAAGCTCCTACAATGAGCAGTTCTTC. This chain connects TRBV18 to TRBJ2-1; 9 nucleotides agree with TRBD2. The V gene's germline CDR1 is KGHSH and CDR2 LQKENI. This CDR3 has 17 residues. The J segment lost 0 bases and the V segment lost 2 bases, leaving 5 bases of the junction unmatched.

Turning to this clone: Other DNA variants within this sample encode the same CDR3. The chain links TRBV18 to TRBJ1-5, with 9 nucleotides matching TRBD1. The J segment lost 7 bases and the V segment lost 3 bases, leaving 4 bases of the junction unmatched. Germline CDR1 is KGHSH and CDR2 is LQKENI. CDR3 length: 14 residues. The CDR3 loop is CASSPTGGGQPQHF. The CDR3 region has the DNA TGTGCCAGCTCACCTACAGGGGGCGGACAGCCCCAGCATTTT.

V and J are TRBV14 and TRBJ1-1; no clear D. The length of the CDR3 is 13 residues. CDR1 is SGHDN and CDR2 is FVKESK in the germline V gene. The V end lost 4 bases, the J end lost 5 bases, and 11 bases lay between the germline ends. Written as DNA, the CDR3 is TGTGCCAGCAGCCGTACGGGGAGGACTGAAGCTTTCTTT. Its protein is CASSRTGRTEAFF.

The CDR3 DNA sequence: TGCGCCAGCAGCGCGGGGCTTTCTCGTGCAGATACGCAGTATTTT. Its translation: CASSAGLSRADTQYF. The chain links TRBV5-1 to TRBJ2-3; TRBD2 might be the D (6 bases). V was trimmed by 4 bases and J by 4 bases, leaving 16 bases between them. CDR1 is SGHRS, CDR2 YFSETQ, per germline. There are 15 residues in the CDR3.

The V call is TRBV6-8, the J call TRBJ1-2; TRBD1 matches 7 bases. The V gene end was trimmed by 11 bases and the J gene end by 0 bases; junction bases not matched to a gene: 9. The length of the CDR3 is 14 residues. CDR1 MNHGY and CDR2 SAAAGT come from the germline V gene. The CDR3 loop reads CAPLPGQTNYGYTF. CDR3 DNA sequence: TGTGCCCCCCTCCCGGGACAGACTAACTATGGCTACACCTTC.

In this sample, this clone turned up once. This chain links TRBV18 with TRBJ1-1; 12 positions match TRBD1. The germline CDR1 and CDR2 sequences are KGHSH and LQKENI. The CDR3 consists of 14 residues. With V trimmed by 6 bases and J by 10 bases, 9 bases remained unmatched. CDR3 in DNA: TGTGCCAGCTCGTCCGGGACAGGGGGCGGAGGAGCTTTCTTT. Protein: CASSSGTGGGGAFF.

The rearrangement links TRBV20-1 to TRBJ1-5; no definite D call. CDR3 length: 12 amino acids. The germline CDR1 and CDR2 sequences are DFQATT and SNEGSKA (reference sequence). The V end lost 3 bases, the J end lost 2 bases, and 5 bases lay between the germline ends. The CDR3 bases are TGCAGTGCTAGTCTTGGCAATCAGCCCCAGCATTTT. Translating gives CSASLGNQPQHF.

In its sample, this clone was seen once. The chain links TRBV5-1 to TRBJ2-7, with 9 bases that match TRBD1. V trimming: 0 bases; J trimming: 5 bases; junction bases outside the gene matches: 6. The CDR3 runs 15 residues. Germline V gene lookup returns CDR1 SGHRS and CDR2 YFSETQ. This CDR3 is CASSLGGTGMNEQYF. The CDR3 DNA sequence: TGCGCCAGCAGCTTGGGAGGGACAGGGATGAACGAGCAGTACTTC.

V gene TRBV19 combines with J gene TRBJ2-5; the D gene is possibly TRBD1 (6 bases). The V and J ends lost 3 bases and 3 bases respectively, with 8 bases between them. CDR1 and CDR2 from the germline V gene are LNHDA and SQIVND (reference sequence). CDR3 length equals 13 residues. The CDR3 reads CASSIHREETQYF. The CDR3 coding sequence is TGTGCCAGTAGTATTCACAGGGAAGAGACCCAGTACTTC.

V is TRBV2 and J is TRBJ2-5; TRBD2 aligns across 7 bases. J lost 2 bases, V lost 5 bases, and 8 bases had no gene match. CDR1 and CDR2 (germline): SNHLY, FYNNEI. This CDR3 contains 15 residues. CDR3 loop: CASSSGTMYQETQYF. The CDR3 region has the DNA TGTGCCAGCAGTTCAGGGACTATGTATCAAGAGACCCAGTACTTC.

This sequence joins TRBV10-1 and TRBJ1-2; the D is unclear. This CDR3 contains 13 residues. Germline V lookup: CDR1 WNHNN, CDR2 SYGVQD (reference sequence). The germline V and J ends were trimmed by 3 bases and 8 bases, with 13 bases remaining between them. In DNA form, the CDR3 reads TGCGCCAGCAGTGAAGGGCCCCGGGGAGGCTACACCTTC. Translating it yields CASSEGPRGGYTF.

This chain links TRBV27 with TRBJ2-2, with 8 bases matching TRBD2. V trimming: 5 bases; J trimming: 5 bases; junction bases outside the gene matches: 10. The CDR3 extends over 16 amino acids. Germline values: CDR1 MNHEY, CDR2 SMNVEV (reference sequence). CDR3 loop: CASSVPAGDLTGELFF. In DNA, the CDR3 is TGTGCCAGCAGTGTTCCAGCGGGGGATCTAACCGGGGAGCTGTTTTTT.